This T cell receptor beta chain is from a study of Graves' ophthalmopathy and Graves' hyperthyroidism. Notes on the study in general: Thyroid clonotypes that were expanded above 0.001 frequency mostly also appeared in blood. A model of 13 signatures distinguished ophthalmopathy from stable hyperthyroidism at approximately 90% sensitivity and 70% to 84% specificity.

What supplied the PBMCs was approximately 10 ml of fresh peripheral blood. RNA transcripts yielded amplified TCR beta CDR3 regions. Second-round multiplex PCR came after first-round RT-PCR with HTBI primers. TCRdb re-derived calls from the multiplex PCR reads in MiXCR, one entry per CDR3 protein. The sample includes some 200,000 distinct CDR3 sequences, approximately 29% of them seen just once. This clonotype was seen many times. Its target is unknown. Germline CDR1 reads DFQATT; CDR2 reads SNEGSKA (reference sequence). This CDR3 contains 15 residues. The V and J ends lost 4 bases and 2 bases, in that order; junction bases with no gene match: 11.

This receptor was taken from a man over 45 with Graves' ophthalmopathy. The rearrangement joins TRBV20-1 to TRBJ2-7; TRBD2 aligns across 7 bases. Sequences were obtained from peripheral blood. CDR3 in amino acids: CSATVPSSGTYEQYF. CDR3 in DNA: TGCAGTGCTACCGTCCCCTCTAGCGGAACCTACGAGCAGTACTTC.